What follows are 6 T cell receptor beta chains derived from one specimen sequenced in a study of shared clonotypes between healthy human individuals. The data were produced by immunoSEQ multiplex PCR, yet TCRdb's version contains in-frame clones alone and is incomplete. Seen here are around 990,000 clones, around 77% observed once, and the top ten hold 0.89%. The specimen sequenced was memory CD4+ T cells from PBMCs. Regarding subset: CD45RA-negative fraction. Every receptor here comes from a man between 18 and 35 years old in good health. Some clones in this sample may be carry-over from other donors' samples.

V gene TRBV19 combines with J gene TRBJ2-3; D ambiguous. This CDR3 comprises 13 residues. Germline CDR1 LNHDA, CDR2 SQIVND (reference sequence). The ends were cut back, 4 bases at V and 6 bases at J, with 11 bases in the middle. CDR3 nucleotide sequence: TGTGCCAGTAGTAACACAAGAGCGGATACGCAGTATTTT. This encodes CASSNTRADTQYF.

The V gene is TRBV15, the J gene TRBJ2-7, with D unresolved. CDR1 is LNHNV, CDR2 YYDKDF, per germline (reference sequence). V was shortened by 4 bases and J by 3 bases, with 10 bases between the two germline ends. This CDR3 spans 13 amino acids. Here the CDR3 reads CATSKDAGYEQYF. In DNA, the CDR3 is TGTGCCACCAGCAAGGACGCCGGCTACGAGCAGTACTTC.

The chain has TRBV5-4 and TRBJ1-1, with D possibly being TRBD1 (5 bases). The CDR3 loop spans 13 amino acids. Trimming took off 0 bases at V and 5 bases at J, with 8 bases between the two ends. Germline V gene data show CDR1 as SGHNT and CDR2 as YYREEE (reference sequence). In nucleotides, the CDR3 is TGTGCCAGCAGCTTGGGCAGGGAGACTGAAGCTTTCTTT. Protein sequence: CASSLGRETEAFF. Full variable domain (rest looked up from reference TRBV5-4 and TRBJ1-1): ETGVTQSPTHLIKTRGQQVTLRCSSQSGHNTVSWYQQALGQGPQFIFQYYREEENGRGNFPPRFSGLQFPNYSSELNVNALELDDSALYLCASSLGRETEAFFGQGTRLTVV.

This chain uses TRBV28 with TRBJ2-1, with D possibly matching TRBD2 (6 bases). The germline V gene encodes CDR1 MDHEN and CDR2 SYDVKM. Trimming took off 4 bases at V and 2 bases at J, with 12 bases between the two ends. This CDR3 has 15 amino acids. The CDR3 nucleotides read TGTGCCAGCAGTTGGCCGGCTAGCGCCTACAATGAGCAGTTCTTC. Translated, it gives CASSWPASAYNEQFF.

This clone was seen a handful of times. This sequence joins TRBV5-4 and TRBJ2-5; TRBD1 matches at 8 bases. The CDR3 has 15 amino acids. CDR1 and CDR2 (germline): SGHNT, YYREEE (reference sequence). V lost 0 bases and J lost 4; bases outside the gene matches: 5. The CDR3 nucleotides are TGTGCCAGCAGCTTGGACAGGGGGGTGGCAGAGACCCAGTACTTC. It translates to CASSLDRGVAETQYF.

The chain recombines TRBV5-1 with TRBJ2-7; D uncertain. The CDR3 has 11 amino acids. Germline loops: CDR1 SGHRS, CDR2 YFSETQ. Deletions cut 6 bases from V and 6 bases from J, with 10 bases between. The CDR3 is CASKLLAEQYF. Written as DNA, the CDR3 is TGCGCCAGCAAACTTTTAGCCGAGCAGTACTTC.